The 30 T cell receptor beta chains presented below share a single source sample, sequenced in a study of shared clonotypes between healthy human individuals. The table came from immunoSEQ multiplex PCR; TCRdb's copy has only in-frame clones and leaves some out. The sample includes 2 million to 2.5 million clones, 90% to 97% of them seen just once. Specimen: naive CD4+ T cells sorted from blood. Regarding subset: CD45RA+ positively selected. The source of these receptors is a man aged 18 to 35 in good health.

The chain uses TRBV18 and TRBJ2-5; D possibly corresponds to TRBD2 (6 bases). The germline gives CDR1 KGHSH, CDR2 LQKENI. The CDR3 has 14 amino acids. Trimming took 3 bases from V and 4 from J, leaving 12 bases between them. The CDR3 loop reads CASSPSGPPETQYF. In DNA, the CDR3 is TGTGCCAGCTCACCGAGCGGGCCTCCAGAGACCCAGTACTTC. Full variable domain (remainder filled in from reference TRBV18 and TRBJ2-5): NAGVMQNPRHLVRRRGQEARLRCSPMKGHSHVYWYRQLPEEGLKFMVYLQKENIIDESGMPKERFSAEFPKEGPSILRIQQVVRGDSAAYFCASSPSGPPETQYFGPGTRLLVL.

The sample holds one count of this clone. This chain uses TRBV10-2 with TRBJ2-7; 9 nucleotides align to TRBD1. Unmatched junction bases numbered 14, after V lost 8 bases and J lost 3 bases. The CDR3 is 16 residues long. Germline-derived CDR1 and CDR2 are WSHSY and SAAADI. CDR3 sequence: CASSTAPGQGYYEQYF. DNA of the CDR3: TGCGCCAGCTCCACCGCTCCGGGACAGGGTTACTACGAGCAGTACTTC.

This clone was detected once. The rearrangement joins TRBV5-1 to TRBJ1-6; TRBD1 might be the D (5 bases). V gave up 1 base and J gave up 4 bases, with 9 bases separating them. CDR1 is SGHRS, CDR2 YFSETQ, per germline. This CDR3 is built from 15 residues. In nucleotides, the CDR3 is TGCGCCAGCAGCTTGAAACAGGCTTATAATTCACCCCTCCACTTT. The encoded protein is CASSLKQAYNSPLHF.

The chain has TRBV11-3 and TRBJ2-7; D gene unclear. The CDR3 extends over 13 amino acids. Trimming removed 5 bases at V and 2 bases at J, with 10 bases between. CDR1 is SGHNT, CDR2 YENEEA, per germline. CDR3 bases: TGTGCCAGCAGCCGCGGACCGGCCTACGAGCAGTACTTC. It translates to CASSRGPAYEQYF.

V usage is TRBV2 and J usage is TRBJ2-7, with a weak D call TRBD1 (8 bases). The germline V and J ends were trimmed by 6 bases and 5 bases, with 35 bases remaining between them. The CDR3 loop spans 20 amino acids. Germline V gene lookup returns CDR1 SNHLY and CDR2 FYNNEI. Written as DNA, the CDR3 is TGTGCCAGCAGGTCCGACAGGGGACTAATGTTACGTTTATTGGGGAACGAGCAGTACTTC. It yields the protein CASRSDRGLMLRLLGNEQYF.

The V and J genes are TRBV18 and TRBJ1-1; D is perhaps TRBD1 (5 bases). Per the germline V gene, CDR1 is KGHSH and CDR2 is LQKENI. The CDR3 totals 15 residues. V was cut by 3 bases and J by 4 bases, with 15 bases left in between. The CDR3, as DNA: TGTGCCAGCTCACCGAACGCAGGGTATTCCACTGAAGCTTTCTTT. Protein: CASSPNAGYSTEAFF.

The V gene is TRBV7-9, the J gene TRBJ1-2; D is unclear. This CDR3 is 15 amino acids long. Germline values: CDR1 SEHNR, CDR2 FQNEAQ (reference sequence). Trimming shortened V by 5 bases and J by 1 base, and 14 bases separated the two germline ends. The CDR3 is CASSPGSPLNYGYTF. In nucleotides, the CDR3 is TGTGCCAGCAGCCCTGGGAGTCCCCTTAACTATGGCTACACCTTC.

The V call is TRBV5-4, the J call TRBJ2-1; possible D gene TRBD1, 5 bases. CDR1 and CDR2 from the germline V gene are SGHNT and YYREEE (reference sequence). CDR3 size: 16 residues. V lost 4 bases to trimming and J lost 6 bases, with 20 bases between them. CDR3 in amino acids: CASSDTGQGLRNEQFF. In DNA, the CDR3 is TGTGCCAGCAGCGACACTGGGCAGGGATTACGCAATGAGCAGTTCTTC.

V gene TRBV20-1 combines with J gene TRBJ2-5; D uncertain. Germline CDR1 and CDR2: DFQATT and SNEGSKA (reference sequence). Trimming pared 4 bases from V and 5 bases from J, leaving 8 bases between. The CDR3 runs 11 residues. This chain's CDR3 is CSAKTLETQYF. In DNA, the CDR3 is TGCAGTGCTAAGACACTGGAGACCCAGTACTTC.

On this clone: Other DNA variants within this sample encode the same CDR3. The chain links TRBV28 to TRBJ2-2; TRBD1 aligns across 9 bases. Germline values: CDR1 MDHEN, CDR2 SYDVKM. V was clipped by 4 bases and J by 5 bases; unmatched bases: 5. CDR3 size: 15 residues. CDR3 amino acids: CASSSQGAGTGELFF. CDR3 DNA: TGTGCCAGCAGTTCACAGGGGGCGGGGACCGGGGAGCTGTTTTTT.

This chain connects TRBV2 to TRBJ1-5, with D possibly being TRBD1 (6 bases). Germline V gene lookup returns CDR1 SNHLY and CDR2 FYNNEI. The V end lost 6 bases, the J end lost 0 bases, and 12 bases lay between the germline ends. The CDR3 is 15 residues long. Written as DNA, the CDR3 is TGTGCCAGCAGCGTACAGGGAAATAGCAATCAGCCCCAGCATTTT. Protein: CASSVQGNSNQPQHF. Full variable domain (missing parts from reference TRBV2 and TRBJ1-5): EPEVTQTPSHQVTQMGQEVILRCVPISNHLYFYWYRQILGQKVEFLVSFYNNEISEKSEIFDDQFSVERPDGSNFTLKIRSTKLEDSAMYFCASSVQGNSNQPQHFGDGTRLSIL.

To note about this clone: The same CDR3 arises from other DNA sequences in this sample as well. J is TRBJ2-3 and V is TRBV29-1; D may be TRBD1 or TRBD2 (6 bases each). The CDR3 runs 13 residues. V lost 6 bases and J 4 bases, leaving 14 bases between the germline ends. Germline lookup yields CDR1 SQVTM and CDR2 ANQGSEA. The CDR3 DNA reads TGCAGCGTGGGGGGTACAGGGCCAGATACGCAGTATTTT. Amino acid sequence: CSVGGTGPDTQYF.

A remark on this clone: Additional DNA sequences in this sample encode the identical CDR3. The V gene is TRBV10-3, the J gene TRBJ2-2; D not certain. Trimming shortened V by 7 bases and J by 2 bases, and 8 bases separated the two germline ends. The CDR3 loop spans 13 amino acids. CDR1 and CDR2 (germline): ENHRY, SYGVKD. CDR3 loop: CAINRGNTGELFF. CDR3 in DNA: TGTGCCATCAACCGAGGCAACACCGGGGAGCTGTTTTTT.

The V and J genes are TRBV30 and TRBJ2-3; TRBD1 matches at 12 bases. Unmatched junction bases numbered 3, after V lost 3 bases and J lost 2 bases. Germline CDR1 is GTSNPN and CDR2 is SVGIG (reference sequence). CDR3 length equals 15 residues. As DNA, the CDR3 is TGTGCCTGGAGATTGGGACAGGGGGCCACAGATACGCAGTATTTT. As protein: CAWRLGQGATDTQYF.

This chain connects TRBV6-5 to TRBJ1-3; D may be TRBD1 (6 bases). The CDR3 runs to 16 residues. The ends were cut back, 0 bases at V and 0 bases at J, with 9 bases in the middle. CDR1 and CDR2 from the germline V gene are MNHEY and SVGAGI. This CDR3 is CASSYSQGYSGNTIYF. Written as DNA, the CDR3 is TGTGCCAGCAGTTACTCCCAGGGGTACTCTGGAAACACCATATATTTT.

V gene TRBV6-1 combines with J gene TRBJ2-2, with 7 nucleotides matching TRBD2. The germline V gene encodes CDR1 MNHNS and CDR2 SASEGT. The CDR3 covers 14 residues. The J segment lost 3 bases and the V segment lost 7 bases, leaving 5 bases of the junction unmatched. The CDR3 is CASTAAGYTGELFF. In DNA, the CDR3 is TGTGCCAGCACGGCAGCGGGATACACCGGGGAGCTGTTTTTT.

The chain recombines TRBV19 with TRBJ1-2, with D possibly being TRBD1 (5 bases). The CDR3 spans 13 residues. Germline CDR1 reads LNHDA; CDR2 reads SQIVND (reference sequence). The ends were cut back, 6 bases at V and 7 bases at J, with 15 bases in the middle. In DNA, the CDR3 is TGTGCCAGTAGCCAGATGAGGGGAGGTGGCTACACCTTC. Translation: CASSQMRGGGYTF. Full variable domain (remainder filled in from reference TRBV19 and TRBJ1-2): DGGITQSPKYLFRKEGQNVTLSCEQNLNHDAMYWYRQDPGQGLRLIYYSQIVNDFQKGDIAEGYSVSREKKESFPLTVTSAQKNPTAFYLCASSQMRGGGYTFGSGTRLTVV.

This clone was counted once. This sequence joins TRBV19 and TRBJ1-2; D is possibly TRBD1 (5 bases). The germline V and J ends were trimmed by 3 bases and 6 bases, with 17 bases remaining between them. The CDR3 contains 15 residues. Germline V lookup: CDR1 LNHDA, CDR2 SQIVND (reference sequence). The DNA of the CDR3 is TGTGCCAGTAGTATGAGGCCAGGGAAGTGGAATGGCTACACCTTC. As protein: CASSMRPGKWNGYTF.

The V gene is TRBV6-1, the J gene TRBJ2-2; no firm D call. Per the germline V gene, CDR1 is MNHNS and CDR2 is SASEGT. With 2 bases removed from V and 1 base from J, the gap between germline ends came to 8 bases. The CDR3 covers 15 residues. DNA of the CDR3: TGTGCCAGCAGTGAATCGGACGGGAACACCGGGGAGCTGTTTTTT. It is translated as CASSESDGNTGELFF.

V usage is TRBV6-6 and J usage is TRBJ2-5, with 10 nucleotides matching TRBD2. The germline gives CDR1 MNHNY, CDR2 SVGAGI (reference sequence). Trimming removed 0 bases from V and 4 bases from J; junction bases left unmatched: 2. The CDR3 loop spans 15 amino acids. The CDR3 here is CASSYSGTSAETQYF. CDR3 sequence (DNA): TGTGCCAGCAGTTACTCCGGGACTAGCGCAGAGACCCAGTACTTC.

The chain joins TRBV30 to TRBJ1-6, with 9 bases that match TRBD1. In germline, CDR1 is GTSNPN, CDR2 SVGIG (reference sequence). V gave up 3 bases and J gave up 9 bases; unmatched junction bases: 9. This CDR3 spans 15 amino acids. The DNA for the CDR3 is TGTGCCTGGAGCAGGACAGGGGAGAGTAGTTCACCCCTCCACTTT. Amino acids: CAWSRTGESSSPLHF.

The chain recombines TRBV5-1 with TRBJ2-2; 14 bases are a match to TRBD2. Germline CDR1 and CDR2: SGHRS and YFSETQ. This CDR3 is built from 23 residues. V lost 1 base, J lost 0 bases, and 17 bases stayed unmatched. The CDR3 reads CASSLMPSRRLAGGPSNTGELFF. CDR3 nucleotides: TGCGCCAGCAGCTTGATGCCAAGTCGGCGACTAGCGGGAGGGCCTTCGAACACCGGGGAGCTGTTTTTT.

The chain carries TRBV7-2 and TRBJ1-2; D uncertain. The length of the CDR3 is 13 residues. V lost 1 base, J lost 6 bases, and 9 bases lay in between. Looked up from germline, CDR1 is SGHTA and CDR2 is FQGNSA. CDR3 nucleotides: TGTGCCAGCAGCTTAGTTCAGACTGATGGCTACACCTTC. Protein product: CASSLVQTDGYTF.

To note about this clone: Other DNA sequences in this sample translate to the same CDR3. V is TRBV28 and J is TRBJ1-5; 9 bases match TRBD1. The germline V gene encodes CDR1 MDHEN and CDR2 SYDVKM. The CDR3 spans 15 residues. Unmatched junction bases numbered 7, after V lost 6 bases and J lost 4 bases. CDR3 amino acids: CASSLGQGQNQPQHF. The CDR3 nucleotides are TGTGCCAGCAGCCTGGGACAGGGCCAGAATCAGCCCCAGCATTTT. Drawing the rest from reference TRBV28 and TRBJ1-5, the complete variable domain is DVKVTQSSRYLVKRTGEKVFLECVQDMDHENMFWYRQDPGLGLRLIYFSYDVKMKEKGDIPEGYSVSREKKERFSLILESASTNQTSMYLCASSLGQGQNQPQHFGDGTRLSIL.

The chain combines TRBV27 with TRBJ1-1, with D perhaps TRBD1 (6 bases). The CDR3 length is 15 residues. CDR1 MNHEY and CDR2 SMNVEV come from the germline V gene (reference sequence). The V end was cut by 1 base, the J end by 0 bases, with 9 bases between. The chain's CDR3 is CASSLFGDMNTEAFF. The CDR3 DNA sequence: TGTGCCAGCAGTTTATTTGGGGACATGAACACTGAAGCTTTCTTT.

The chain joins TRBV4-1 to TRBJ1-2, with D hard to call. The V gene lost 1 base and the J gene lost 1 base, with 13 bases spanning the gap. This CDR3 region has 16 residues. Germline CDR1 and CDR2: MGHRA and YSYEKL. The CDR3: CASSQVGTAYNYGYTF. Written as DNA, the CDR3 is TGCGCCAGCAGCCAAGTAGGAACAGCCTATAACTATGGCTACACCTTC.

In this sample, this clone turned up once. The rearrangement links TRBV11-2 to TRBJ2-2; TRBD2 agrees at 8 bases. The germline gives CDR1 SGHAT, CDR2 FQNNGV. The J segment lost 3 bases and the V segment lost 6 bases, leaving 9 bases of the junction unmatched. The CDR3 spans 16 residues. The CDR3 DNA reads TGTGCCAGCAGTTCCGAGCGGGGGCGTTACACCGGGGAGCTGTTTTTT. This translates into CASSSERGRYTGELFF. Supplemented by reference TRBV11-2 and TRBJ2-2, the full variable domain reads EAGVAQSPRYKIIEKRQSVAFWCNPISGHATLYWYQQILGQGPKLLIQFQNNGVVDDSQLPKDRFSAERLKGVDSTLKIQPAKLEDSAVYLCASSSERGRYTGELFFGEGSRLTVL.

The V gene is TRBV7-8, the J gene TRBJ1-3; the D is unclear. V was shortened by 2 bases and J by 0 bases, with 8 bases between the two germline ends. Germline CDR1 and CDR2: SGHVS and FQNEAQ. This CDR3 region has 15 residues. This CDR3 reads CASSLQAASGNTIYF. The CDR3 nucleotides are TGTGCCAGCAGCTTACAGGCCGCCTCTGGAAACACCATATATTTT.

The chain has TRBV30 and TRBJ1-2, with a tentative D call TRBD1 (5 bases). The CDR3 sequence is 14 residues long. Trimming shortened V by 1 base and J by 4 bases, and 13 bases separated the two germline ends. Germline CDR1 and CDR2: GTSNPN and SVGIG (reference sequence). The CDR3 region is CAWSGQLSSYGYTF. The CDR3 DNA reads as TGTGCCTGGAGTGGACAGTTATCTAGCTATGGCTACACCTTC.

The V call is TRBV11-1, the J call TRBJ1-2; D is possibly TRBD1 (5 bases). The V end was cut by 3 bases, the J end by 2 bases, with 7 bases between. This CDR3 has 13 amino acids. The V gene's germline CDR1 is SGHAT and CDR2 FQDESV (reference sequence). For the CDR3, the DNA is TGTGCCAGCAGCTTGCAGGGCAACTATGGCTACACCTTC. It encodes CASSLQGNYGYTF.